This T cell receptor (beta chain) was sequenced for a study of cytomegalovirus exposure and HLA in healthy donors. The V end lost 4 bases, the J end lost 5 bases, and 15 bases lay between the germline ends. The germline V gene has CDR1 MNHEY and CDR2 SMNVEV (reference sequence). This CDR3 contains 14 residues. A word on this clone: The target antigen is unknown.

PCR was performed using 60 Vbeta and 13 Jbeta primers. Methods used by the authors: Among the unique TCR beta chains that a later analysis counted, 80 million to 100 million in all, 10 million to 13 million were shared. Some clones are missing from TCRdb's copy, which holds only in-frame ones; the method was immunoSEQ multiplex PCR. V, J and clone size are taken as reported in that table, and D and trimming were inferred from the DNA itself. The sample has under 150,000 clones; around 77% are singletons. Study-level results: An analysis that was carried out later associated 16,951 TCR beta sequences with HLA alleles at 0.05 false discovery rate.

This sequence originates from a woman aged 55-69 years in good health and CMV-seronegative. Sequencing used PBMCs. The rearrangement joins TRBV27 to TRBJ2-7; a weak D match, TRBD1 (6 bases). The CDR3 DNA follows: TGTGCCAGCAGTTATAAGAGGGGGACGCACGAGCAGTACTTC. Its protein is CASSYKRGTHEQYF.